The 5 T cell receptor beta chains in this list originate from one sample, sequenced in a study of breast tumors, draining lymph nodes, adjacent tissues. Samples came from axillary lymph nodes draining the breast cancer. TCRdb reanalysed the multiplex PCR reads using MiXCR and keeps one entry per CDR3 protein. This repertoire shows 200,000 to 300,000 distinct CDR3 sequences, 30% to 35% found once; its top ten account for roughly 1.1%. Sequencing was performed on axillary lymph node tissue. The source of these receptors is a female donor with breast cancer. Some clones in this sample may be carry-over from other donors' samples.

On this clonotype: One end of the junction is discordant with germline, which a read error may explain. CDR3: CVSSLGTSGYNEQFF. CDR3 coding DNA: TGTGTCAGCAGCTTAGGGACTAGCGGTTACAATGAGCAGTTCTTC. This rearrangement joins TRBV11-3 to TRBJ2-1; 11 nucleotides line up with TRBD2. The V gene's germline CDR1 is SGHNT and CDR2 YENEEA. The CDR3 is made up of 15 amino acids.

This clonotype was seen repeatedly, ten times or more. The DNA for the CDR3 is TGTGCCAGTAGTATAGGGGTTACCAACACCGGGGAGCTGTTTTTT. Translating gives CASSIGVTNTGELFF. This chain links TRBV19 with TRBJ2-2; no reliable D call. The CDR3 is 15 amino acids. CDR1 and CDR2 (germline): LNHDA, SQIVND (reference sequence). Trimming shortened V by 1 base and J by 2 bases, and 8 bases separated the two germline ends. Full variable domain (outside the CDR3, taken from reference TRBV19 and TRBJ2-2): DGGITQSPKYLFRKEGQNVTLSCEQNLNHDAMYWYRQDPGQGLRLIYYSQIVNDFQKGDIAEGYSVSREKKESFPLTVTSAQKNPTAFYLCASSIGVTNTGELFFGEGSRLTVL.

This clonotype has ten or more counts. This chain connects TRBV19 to TRBJ2-7; TRBD2 agrees at 10 bases. Germline CDR1 reads LNHDA; CDR2 reads SQIVND (reference sequence). V lost 3 bases, J lost 4 bases, and 6 bases stayed unmatched. This CDR3 is built from 15 residues. The CDR3 coding sequence is TGTGCCAGTAGTATCGGGACTAGCGTCAAATACGAGCAGTACTTC. Residues: CASSIGTSVKYEQYF.

Worth noting for this clonotype: One base away lies a much larger clone, so this may be a sequencing read error. V gene TRBV11-2 combines with J gene TRBJ2-7; 9 positions agree with TRBD2. CDR1 and CDR2 from the germline V gene are SGHAT and FQNNGV. The length of the CDR3 is 18 residues. V dropped 5 bases and J dropped 9; count of bases not matched to a gene: 23. The CDR3 nucleotides read TGTGCCAGCAGCCCGTCCCGGGGTCATAGCGGGAGTACCCGGGGGCAGTACTTC. Translation gives CASSPSRGHSGSTRGQYF.

V usage is TRBV7-3 and J usage is TRBJ2-5, with 8 bases that match TRBD2. J lost 5 bases, V lost 1 base, and 9 bases had no gene match. The CDR3 sequence is 16 residues long. Germline-derived CDR1 and CDR2 are SGHTA and FQGTGA. Here the CDR3 DNA reads TGTGCCAGCAGCTTAAGGCTAGCGGGTCCCGGGGAGACCCAGTACTTC. It codes for CASSLRLAGPGETQYF.